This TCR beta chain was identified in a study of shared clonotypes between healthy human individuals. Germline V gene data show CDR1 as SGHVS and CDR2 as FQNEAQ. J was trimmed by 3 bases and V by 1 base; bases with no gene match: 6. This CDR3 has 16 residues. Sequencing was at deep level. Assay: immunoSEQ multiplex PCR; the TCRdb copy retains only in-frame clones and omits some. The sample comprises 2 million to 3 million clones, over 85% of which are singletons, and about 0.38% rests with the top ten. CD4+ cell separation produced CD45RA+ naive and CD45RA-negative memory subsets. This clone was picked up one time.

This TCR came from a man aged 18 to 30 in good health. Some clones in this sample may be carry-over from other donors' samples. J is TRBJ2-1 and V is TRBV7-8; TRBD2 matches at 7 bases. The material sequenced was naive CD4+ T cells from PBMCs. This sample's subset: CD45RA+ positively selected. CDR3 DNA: TGTGCCAGCAGCTTAGAGCCCCTAGCGGTCTACAATGAGCAGTTCTTC. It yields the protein CASSLEPLAVYNEQFF.